The sequence of this TCR beta chain was determined in a study of beta chain features in type 1 diabetes. Investigators reverse transcribed all isolated RNA, so they sequenced expressed TCRB transcripts. The method was immunoSEQ multiplex PCR; TCRdb's version includes in-frame clones alone and lacks a portion of them. The sample gives 350,000 to 450,000 clones, over 12% of which show up once; around 0.02% is in the top ten. Study-wide findings and caveats: For Type 1 diabetes patients, all four CD4+ subsets carried TCRB CDR3s that were moderately but significantly shorter.

With respect to this clone: Its specificity is unknown.

Germline V gives CDR1 SGHRS, CDR2 YFSETQ. V lost 1 base to trimming and J lost 5 bases; unmatched junction nucleotides: 9. The CDR3 is 16 residues long. The origin of this receptor is a woman aged 18-29 years in good health. The J gene is TRBJ2-5, the V gene TRBV5-1, with 9 bases lining up with TRBD2. The sequencing input was naive CD4+ T cells from blood. The CDR3 DNA sequence: TGCGCCAGCAGCTTGTTTCGCGCGGGAGGGGGCGAGACCCAGTACTTC. The encoded protein is CASSLFRAGGGETQYF. Drawing the rest from reference TRBV5-1 and TRBJ2-5, the complete variable domain is KAGVTQTPRYLIKTRGQQVTLSCSPISGHRSVSWYQQTPGQGLQFLFEYFSETQRNKGNFPGRFSGRQFSNSRSEMNVSTLELGDSALYLCASSLFRAGGGETQYFGPGTRLLVL.